This T cell receptor (beta chain) was profiled in a study of siplizumab effects on memory and regulatory T cells. Broader study findings: Unstimulated subset assignment was obtained for only a minor fraction of alloreactive clones.

The germline gives CDR1 SGHDT, CDR2 YYEEEE. Trimming took 4 bases from V and 9 from J; bases not matched to a gene: 4. This CDR3 is 13 amino acids long. As for this clone: The antigen is unknown.

The protocol was immunoSEQ multiplex PCR, while the TCRdb copy is restricted to in-frame clones and leaves out a portion. Among about 62,000 clones listed, 65% to 80% were seen once. This sequence was found in a human donor in good health. The genes are TRBV5-6 and TRBJ2-4, with 10 nucleotides matching TRBD1. The sample consisted of memory CD4+ T cells sorted from blood. CDR3 DNA: TGTGCCAGCAGCCAGGACAGGGGGTTCATTCAGTACTTC. Translated: CASSQDRGFIQYF.